This entry lists 8 T cell receptor beta chains sequenced from one sample in a study of OX40 agonist ivuxolimab in advanced cancers. Assay: immunoSEQ multiplex PCR; the TCRdb copy retains only in-frame clones and omits some. The data hold 100,000 or so clones, with roughly 91% observed a single time. Sequenced material: CD4+ or CD8+ T cells sorted from blood, taken in a trial of the OX40 agonist ivuxolimab. These receptors were taken from an adult with an advanced solid tumor such as melanoma, head and neck, liver or kidney cancer.

CDR3 nucleotide sequence: TGTGCAAGTCGCTTCAGGGGGTCCTCCTACGAGCAGTACTTC. It yields the protein CASRFRGSSYEQYF. This sequence joins TRBV12-2 and TRBJ2-7; the table's D call, TRBD1, was not checked against the DNA. TRBV12-2 is classified as a pseudogene. The CDR3 loop spans 14 amino acids.

This clone was detected only a few times. The chain couples TRBV6-6 to TRBJ1-6; no clear D gene. Between the trimmed V and J ends, which lost 2 bases and 7 bases, there was a span of 9 bases. The germline V gene encodes CDR1 MNHNY and CDR2 SVGAGI (reference sequence). The CDR3 has 14 amino acids. The CDR3, as DNA: TGTGCCAGCAGTTACGGGCAGCCAAATTCACCCCTCCACTTT. It yields the protein CASSYGQPNSPLHF.

V and J are TRBV19 and TRBJ1-2, with TRBD1 matching 8 bases. From germline, CDR1 is LNHDA and CDR2 SQIVND (reference sequence). The V gene end was trimmed by 6 bases and the J gene end by 4 bases; junction bases not matched to a gene: 10. The CDR3 is made up of 15 amino acids. CDR3 nucleotides: TGTGCCAGTAGACCAACCACCGACAGGGGCTATGGCTACACCTTC. It specifies CASRPTTDRGYGYTF.

This clone has a single count. The chain recombines TRBV7-9 with TRBJ1-4; D not resolved. Germline CDR1 reads SEHNR; CDR2 reads FQNEAQ (reference sequence). This CDR3 spans 13 amino acids. V dropped 5 bases and J dropped 8 bases, with 12 bases sitting between them. The chain's CDR3 is CASSPPGGEKLFF. CDR3 nucleotide sequence: TGTGCCAGCAGCCCCCCAGGTGGGGAAAAACTGTTTTTT.

J is TRBJ2-7 and V is TRBV18; D might be TRBD1 or TRBD2, each matching 5 bases. CDR1 and CDR2 from the germline V gene are KGHSH and LQKENI. This CDR3 is built from 17 residues. Trimming shortened V by 0 bases and J by 1 base, and 16 bases separated the two germline ends. The CDR3: CASSPPMGPGWSYEQYF. CDR3 coding DNA: TGTGCCAGCTCACCACCTATGGGACCGGGGTGGTCCTACGAGCAGTACTTC. Complete variable domain (other parts from reference TRBV18 and TRBJ2-7): NAGVMQNPRHLVRRRGQEARLRCSPMKGHSHVYWYRQLPEEGLKFMVYLQKENIIDESGMPKERFSAEFPKEGPSILRIQQVVRGDSAAYFCASSPPMGPGWSYEQYFGPGTRLTVT.

CDR3 sequence (DNA): TGTGCCAGCAGCTTGGGACAGGTTGATAATGAAAAACTGTTTTTT. Translation gives CASSLGQVDNEKLFF. The chain employs TRBV7-2 and TRBJ1-4; 8 bases match TRBD1. The CDR3 has 15 residues. The ends lost 3 bases at V and 4 bases at J; junction bases unmatched: 4. Germline V gene lookup returns CDR1 SGHTA and CDR2 FQGNSA.

The chain couples TRBV5-1 to TRBJ2-1; TRBD2 matches 14 bases. Trimming at V came to 4 bases and at J to 7 bases, leaving 7 bases not matched to a gene. This CDR3 region has 16 residues. Germline V lookup: CDR1 SGHRS, CDR2 YFSETQ. The CDR3 reads CASSGVTSGGANEQFF. Written as DNA, the CDR3 is TGCGCCAGCAGCGGAGTGACTAGCGGGGGGGCGAATGAGCAGTTCTTC.

This chain joins TRBV7-8 and TRBJ2-1; D remains ambiguous. The length of the CDR3 is 17 residues. Trimming removed 4 bases at V and 1 base at J, with 17 bases between. Germline CDR1 reads SGHVS; CDR2 reads FQNEAQ. The CDR3 DNA sequence: TGTGCCAGCAGCTCCTCGAGAGACCCGAGGTCCTACAATGAGCAGTTCTTC. Translation gives CASSSSRDPRSYNEQFF.